This T cell receptor beta chain came from a study of graft-versus-host responses after intestinal transplantation. Study-level background: Multivisceral, liver-intestinal, or isolated intestinal transplants were performed in recipients.

This clone has only one observation. What it binds is not known. Repertoires were generated with immunoSEQ multiplex PCR, while TCRdb's copy carries only in-frame clones and drops some. The data contain fewer than 9,500 clones, about nine tenths of them singletons. General study points: Peak GvH clone levels in circulation were associated with early post-transplant HvG declines.

CDR1 is WSHSY and CDR2 is SAAADI in the germline V gene. V gave up 3 bases and J gave up 2 bases; unmatched junction bases: 2. CDR3 length equals 15 residues. The V call is TRBV10-2, the J call TRBJ2-3, with 10 bases that match TRBD2. The receptor was derived from a human patient who received an intestinal transplant, so some T cells may come from the graft donor. Sequences were derived from PBMCs, sampled 30 to 33 days after intestinal transplant. CDR3 sequence reads: CASSELAGYTDTQYF. The CDR3 DNA reads as TGCGCCAGCAGTGAACTAGCGGGGTACACAGATACGCAGTATTTT.